This T cell receptor (beta chain) was captured in a study of blood T cell repertoires in COVID-19. CDR1 KGHSH and CDR2 LQKENI come from the germline V gene. This CDR3 contains 12 residues. The V gene lost 1 base and the J gene lost 7 bases, with 7 bases spanning the gap. TCRdb keeps only in-frame clones here, not all; method: immunoSEQ multiplex PCR. The repertoire includes 95,000 to 150,000 clones, roughly four fifths of them detected once, and around 10% sits in the top ten. Material: peripheral blood. The receptor was derived from a human donor in a cohort sampled during active COVID-19. The J gene is TRBJ1-2, the V gene TRBV18; maybe TRBD1 (5 bases). The CDR3, as DNA: TGTGCCAGCTCACCACAGGGGTCTGGCTACACCTTC. It codes for CASSPQGSGYTF.